This T cell receptor beta chain came from a study of molecular identifiers for immune sequencing clone quantification. The CDR3 covers 15 residues. Germline values: CDR1 SEHNR, CDR2 FQNEAQ (reference sequence). Trimming stripped 4 bases from V and 3 bases from J, with 12 bases between. Naive CD8 T cells were FACS-sorted by CD8+CD4-CCR7+CD45RA+ markers. It was with previously described methods and listed TCR primers that bulk TCR libraries were made. TCRdb re-called the PCR reads through MiXCR, storing one row per CDR3 protein. The table shows approximately 500,000 distinct CDR3 sequences, with 25% occurring only once.

The TCR comes from a human donor in good health. Some libraries in this study had Jurkat cell RNA spiked in. The source material was naive CD8+ T cells from blood, with Jurkat cell RNA spiked in. Subset of the sample: FACS-sorted CD8+CD4-CCR7+CD45RA+ naive T cells. J is TRBJ2-2 and V is TRBV7-9, with D possibly called TRBD1 or TRBD2 (6 bases each). CDR3 coding DNA: TGTGCCAGCAGCTCGGGGGCAGTTTACACCGGGGAGCTGTTTTTT. It specifies CASSSGAVYTGELFF.